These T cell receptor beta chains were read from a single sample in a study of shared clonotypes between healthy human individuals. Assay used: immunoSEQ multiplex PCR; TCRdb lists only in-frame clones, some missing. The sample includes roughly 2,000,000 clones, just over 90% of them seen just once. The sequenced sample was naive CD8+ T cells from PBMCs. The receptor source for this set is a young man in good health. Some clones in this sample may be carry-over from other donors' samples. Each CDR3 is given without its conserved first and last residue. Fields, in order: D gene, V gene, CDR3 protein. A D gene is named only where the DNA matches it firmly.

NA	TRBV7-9	ASSLGNGPQY
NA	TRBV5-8	ASSFYRENTGELF
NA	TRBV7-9	ASSLAWIHYGYT
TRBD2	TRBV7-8	ASSSSLSLAGTYNEQF
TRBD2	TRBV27	ASSLGGNYNEQF
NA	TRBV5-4	ASSAGSPDVHNEQF
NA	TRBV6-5	ASRPTLTNTGELF
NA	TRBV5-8	ASRPSSPLNVLT
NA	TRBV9	ASSVEDWSNNEQF
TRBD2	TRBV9	ASSPGLAGGYEQY
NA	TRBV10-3	AIFDTGKEQY
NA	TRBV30	AWSEMEVYSGNTIY
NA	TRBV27	ASSLSHLNIQY